Each of the 3 T cell receptor beta chains below was sequenced from the same sample in a study of CD8 T cells in ankylosing spondylitis. Each CDR3 protein gets one entry after TCRdb re-called the 5' RACE reads with MiXCR. The profile shows under 950,000 distinct CDR3 sequences, about 20% of them singletons. Overall study findings and caveats: Apparently characteristic of ankylosing spondylitis blood was a TCR beta motif (eight highly homologous variants).

No antigen has been assigned to these receptors. Sequencing input: blood, either unsorted or a sorted T cell fraction (not recorded which). Receptor source: a male donor with ankylosing spondylitis.

This clonotype was observed many times. The genes are TRBV11-2 and TRBJ2-7, with TRBD2 matching 10 bases. CDR3 length equals 14 residues. V lost 3 bases and J lost 5; bases outside the gene matches: 4. Germline assignment: CDR1 SGHAT and CDR2 FQNNGV. For the CDR3, the DNA is TGTGCCAGCAGCTTCGGGACTAGCGCCGACGAGCAGTACTTC. It translates to CASSFGTSADEQYF.

This clonotype occurred once. The rearrangement uses TRBV27 and TRBJ1-3; no clear D. The V end was cut by 10 bases, the J end by 8 bases, with 18 bases between. The CDR3 runs to 13 residues. CDR1 MNHEY and CDR2 SMNVEV come from the germline V gene (reference sequence). As DNA, the CDR3 is TGTGCCACCAGCCCCGGAGTGGGCTACACCATATATTTT. It is translated as CATSPGVGYTIYF.

The rearrangement joins TRBV7-9 to TRBJ2-4; 8 positions match TRBD1. V dropped 2 bases and J dropped 14; count of bases not matched to a gene: 11. The CDR3 spans 14 residues. Germline CDR1 reads SEHNR; CDR2 reads FQNEAQ (reference sequence). Here the CDR3 reads CASSLIEGRGPEYF. The CDR3 DNA sequence: TGTGCCAGCAGCTTAATTGAGGGCAGGGGGCCCGAGTACTTC.